The clone carrying this T cell receptor beta chain was seen repeatedly, ten times or more. This record comes from a study of early T cells in non-severe SARS-CoV-2 infection. About the study: The sequenced material was bulk RNA from unsorted whole blood, and its chains were unpaired.

TCRdb re-called the 5' RACE reads through MiXCR, storing one row per CDR3 protein. The table lists tens of thousands of distinct CDR3 sequences, around 13% of them singletons. This CDR3 region has 15 residues. Germline CDR1 SGHTA, CDR2 FQGNSA. Deletions cut 4 bases from V and 3 bases from J, with 16 bases between. The V and J genes are TRBV7-2 and TRBJ2-7; D may be TRBD2 (7 bases). The TCR comes from an adult who was a healthcare worker with PCR-confirmed SARS-CoV-2 infection or an uninfected control (not recorded which). The sequenced sample was whole blood. CDR3 DNA: TGTGCCAGCAGCTCAGGGGAGGCGGGGGACTACGAGCAGTACTTC. It translates to CASSSGEAGDYEQYF.